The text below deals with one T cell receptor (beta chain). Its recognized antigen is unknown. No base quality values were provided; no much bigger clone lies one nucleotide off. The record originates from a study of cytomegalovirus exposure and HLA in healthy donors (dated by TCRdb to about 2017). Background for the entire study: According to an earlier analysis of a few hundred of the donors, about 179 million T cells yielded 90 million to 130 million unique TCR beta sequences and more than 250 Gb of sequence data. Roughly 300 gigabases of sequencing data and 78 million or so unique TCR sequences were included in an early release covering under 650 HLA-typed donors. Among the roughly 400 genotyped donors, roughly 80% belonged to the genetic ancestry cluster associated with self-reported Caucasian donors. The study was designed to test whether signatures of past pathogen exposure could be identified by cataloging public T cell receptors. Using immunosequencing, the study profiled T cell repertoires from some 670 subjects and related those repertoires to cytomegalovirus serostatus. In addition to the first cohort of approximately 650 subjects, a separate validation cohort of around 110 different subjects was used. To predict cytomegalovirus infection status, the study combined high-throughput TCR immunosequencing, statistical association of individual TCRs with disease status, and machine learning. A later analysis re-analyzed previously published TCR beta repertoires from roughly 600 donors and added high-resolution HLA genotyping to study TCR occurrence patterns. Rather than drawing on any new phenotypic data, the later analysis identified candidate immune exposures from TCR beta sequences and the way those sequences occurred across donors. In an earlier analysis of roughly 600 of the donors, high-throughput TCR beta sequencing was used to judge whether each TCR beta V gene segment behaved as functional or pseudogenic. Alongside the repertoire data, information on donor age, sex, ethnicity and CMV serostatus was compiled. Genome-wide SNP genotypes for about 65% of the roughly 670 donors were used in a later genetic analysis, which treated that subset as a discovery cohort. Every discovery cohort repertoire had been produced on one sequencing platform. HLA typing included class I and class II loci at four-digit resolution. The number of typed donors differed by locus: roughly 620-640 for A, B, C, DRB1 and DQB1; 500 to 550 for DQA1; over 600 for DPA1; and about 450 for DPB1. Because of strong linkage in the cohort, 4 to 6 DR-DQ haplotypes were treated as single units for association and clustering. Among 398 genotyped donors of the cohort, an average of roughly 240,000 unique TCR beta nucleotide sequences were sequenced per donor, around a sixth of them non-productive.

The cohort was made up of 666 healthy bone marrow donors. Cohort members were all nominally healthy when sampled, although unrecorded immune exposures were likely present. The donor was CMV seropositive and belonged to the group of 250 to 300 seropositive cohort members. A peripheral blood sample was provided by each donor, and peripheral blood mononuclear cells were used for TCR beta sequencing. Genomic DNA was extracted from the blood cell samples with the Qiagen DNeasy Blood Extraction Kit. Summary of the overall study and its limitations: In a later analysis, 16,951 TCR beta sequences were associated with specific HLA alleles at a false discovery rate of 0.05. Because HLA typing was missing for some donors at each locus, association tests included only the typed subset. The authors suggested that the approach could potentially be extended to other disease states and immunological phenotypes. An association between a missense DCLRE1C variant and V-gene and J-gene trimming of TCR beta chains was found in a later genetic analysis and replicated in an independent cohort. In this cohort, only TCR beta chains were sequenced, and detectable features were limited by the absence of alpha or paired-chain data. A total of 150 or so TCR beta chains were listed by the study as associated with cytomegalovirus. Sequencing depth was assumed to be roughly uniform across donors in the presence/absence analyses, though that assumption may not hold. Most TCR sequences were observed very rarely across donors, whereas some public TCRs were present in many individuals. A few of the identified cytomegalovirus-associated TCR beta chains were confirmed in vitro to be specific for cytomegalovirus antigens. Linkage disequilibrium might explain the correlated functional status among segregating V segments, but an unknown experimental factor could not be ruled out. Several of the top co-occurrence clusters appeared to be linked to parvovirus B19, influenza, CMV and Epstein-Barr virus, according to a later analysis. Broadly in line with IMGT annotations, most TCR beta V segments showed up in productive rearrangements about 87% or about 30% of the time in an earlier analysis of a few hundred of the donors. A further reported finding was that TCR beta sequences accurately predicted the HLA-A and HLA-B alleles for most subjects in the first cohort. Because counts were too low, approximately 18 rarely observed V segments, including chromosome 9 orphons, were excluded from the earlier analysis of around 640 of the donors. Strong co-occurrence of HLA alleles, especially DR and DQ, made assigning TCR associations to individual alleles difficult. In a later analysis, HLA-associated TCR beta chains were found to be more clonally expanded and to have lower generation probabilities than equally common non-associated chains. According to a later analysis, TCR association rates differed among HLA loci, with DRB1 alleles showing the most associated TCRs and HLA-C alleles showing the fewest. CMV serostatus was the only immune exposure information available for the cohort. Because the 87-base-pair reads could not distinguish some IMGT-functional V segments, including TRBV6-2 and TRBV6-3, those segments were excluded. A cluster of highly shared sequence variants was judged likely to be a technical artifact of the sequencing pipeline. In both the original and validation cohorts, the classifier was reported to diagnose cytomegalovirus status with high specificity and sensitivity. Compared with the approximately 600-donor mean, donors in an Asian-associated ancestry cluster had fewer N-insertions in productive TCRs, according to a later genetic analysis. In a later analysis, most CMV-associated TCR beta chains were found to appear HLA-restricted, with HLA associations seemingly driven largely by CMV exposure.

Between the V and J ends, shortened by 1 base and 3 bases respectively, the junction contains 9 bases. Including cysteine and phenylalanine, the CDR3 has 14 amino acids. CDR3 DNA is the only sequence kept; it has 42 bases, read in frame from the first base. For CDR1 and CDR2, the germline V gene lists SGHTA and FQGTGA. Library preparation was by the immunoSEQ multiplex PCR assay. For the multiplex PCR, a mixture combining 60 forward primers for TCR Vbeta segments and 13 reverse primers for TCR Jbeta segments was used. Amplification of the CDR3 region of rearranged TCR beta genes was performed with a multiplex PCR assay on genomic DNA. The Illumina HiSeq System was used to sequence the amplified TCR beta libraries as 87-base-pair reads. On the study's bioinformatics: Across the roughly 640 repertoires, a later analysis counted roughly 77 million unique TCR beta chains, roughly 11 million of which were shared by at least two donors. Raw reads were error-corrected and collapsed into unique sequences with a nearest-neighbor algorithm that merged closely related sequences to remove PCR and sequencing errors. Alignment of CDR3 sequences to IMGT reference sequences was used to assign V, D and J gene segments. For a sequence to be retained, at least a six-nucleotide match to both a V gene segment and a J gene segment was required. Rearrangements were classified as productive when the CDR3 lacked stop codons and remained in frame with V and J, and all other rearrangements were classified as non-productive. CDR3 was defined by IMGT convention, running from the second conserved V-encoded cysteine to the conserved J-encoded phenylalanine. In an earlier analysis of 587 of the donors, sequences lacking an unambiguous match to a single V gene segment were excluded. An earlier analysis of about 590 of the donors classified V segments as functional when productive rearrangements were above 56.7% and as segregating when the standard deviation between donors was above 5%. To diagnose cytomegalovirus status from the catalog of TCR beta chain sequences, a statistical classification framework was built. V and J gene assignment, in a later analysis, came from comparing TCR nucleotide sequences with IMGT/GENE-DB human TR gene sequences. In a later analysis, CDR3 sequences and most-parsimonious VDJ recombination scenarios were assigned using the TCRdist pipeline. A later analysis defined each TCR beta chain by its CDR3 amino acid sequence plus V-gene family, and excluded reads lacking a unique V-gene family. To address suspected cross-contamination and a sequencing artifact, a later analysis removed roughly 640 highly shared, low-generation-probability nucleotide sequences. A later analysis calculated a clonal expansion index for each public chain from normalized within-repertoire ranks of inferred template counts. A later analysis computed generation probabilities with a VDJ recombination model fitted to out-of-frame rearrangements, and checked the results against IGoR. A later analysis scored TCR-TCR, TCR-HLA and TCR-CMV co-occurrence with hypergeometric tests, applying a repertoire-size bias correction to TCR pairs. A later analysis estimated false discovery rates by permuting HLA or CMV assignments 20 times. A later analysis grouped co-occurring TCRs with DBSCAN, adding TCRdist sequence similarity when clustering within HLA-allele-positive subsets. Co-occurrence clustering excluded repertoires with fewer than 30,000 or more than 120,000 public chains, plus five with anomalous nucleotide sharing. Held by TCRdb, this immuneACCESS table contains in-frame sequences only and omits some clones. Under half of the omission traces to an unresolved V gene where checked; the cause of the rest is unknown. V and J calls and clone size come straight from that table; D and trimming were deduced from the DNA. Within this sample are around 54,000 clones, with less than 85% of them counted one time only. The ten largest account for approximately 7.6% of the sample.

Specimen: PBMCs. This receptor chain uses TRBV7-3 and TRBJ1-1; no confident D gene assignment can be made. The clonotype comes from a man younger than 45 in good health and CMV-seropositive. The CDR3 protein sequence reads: CASSLMGRDTEAFF. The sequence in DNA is TGTGCCAGCAGCTTAATGGGTCGGGACACTGAAGCTTTCTTT.